The clone carrying this T cell receptor beta chain was recorded many times. Its matching antigen is unknown. MiXCR, applied by TCRdb to the 5' RACE reads, yields one record per CDR3 protein. The table shows around 50,000 distinct CDR3 sequences, with around a sixth occurring only once. This record comes from a study of neurological immune-mediated disorders. Study results and caveats: Whereas HTLV-1-associated myelopathy showed the most TCR clonal expansion, multiple sclerosis showed the least, with levels below those of healthy controls.

The germline V and J ends were trimmed by 0 bases and 0 bases, with 11 bases remaining between them. Germline V gene lookup returns CDR1 SGHTA and CDR2 FQGNSA. The CDR3 contains 16 residues. The TCR sequence derives from a man aged 55 to 69 in good health. Sequencing was done on a sample of PBMCs. This chain joins TRBV7-2 and TRBJ2-5; tentatively, D is TRBD1 (6 bases). The CDR3 loop reads CASSLAGQWYQETQYF. The CDR3 nucleotides are TGTGCCAGCAGCTTAGCCGGACAGTGGTACCAAGAGACCCAGTACTTC.